The present T cell receptor (beta chain) was sequenced within a study of shared clonotypes between healthy human individuals. The CDR3 loop spans 14 amino acids. CDR1 is SQVTM, CDR2 ANQGSEA, per germline. General study results and limits: Read depth was anticipated to influence clonotype sharing among donors. Naive CD4 clonotypes were shared across a few donors at roughly 5.5%. The generation probabilities recorded for non-shared clonotypes fell below those of clonotypes shared by all four donors.

The assay was immunoSEQ multiplex PCR, and TCRdb's table has in-frame clones only and misses some. Of just over 2,000,000 clones listed, 85% to 95% are singletons. A note on this clone: The antigen remains unidentified.

The specimen was naive CD4+ T cells sorted from blood. Subset defined: CD45RA+ positively selected. The sequence was obtained from a man between 18 and 35 years old in good health. The rearrangement uses TRBV29-1 and TRBJ2-5, with D possibly being TRBD2 (6 bases). CDR3 residues: CSGVEGPQGETQYF. CDR3 bases: TGCAGTGGAGTGGAGGGCCCCCAGGGAGAGACCCAGTACTTC. Using reference TRBV29-1 and TRBJ2-5 for the parts outside the CDR3, the full variable domain is SAVISQKPSRDICQRGTSLTIQCQVDSQVTMMFWYRQQPGQSLTLIATANQGSEATYESGFVIDKFPISRPNLTFSTLTVSNMSPEDSSIYLCSGVEGPQGETQYFGPGTRLLVL.